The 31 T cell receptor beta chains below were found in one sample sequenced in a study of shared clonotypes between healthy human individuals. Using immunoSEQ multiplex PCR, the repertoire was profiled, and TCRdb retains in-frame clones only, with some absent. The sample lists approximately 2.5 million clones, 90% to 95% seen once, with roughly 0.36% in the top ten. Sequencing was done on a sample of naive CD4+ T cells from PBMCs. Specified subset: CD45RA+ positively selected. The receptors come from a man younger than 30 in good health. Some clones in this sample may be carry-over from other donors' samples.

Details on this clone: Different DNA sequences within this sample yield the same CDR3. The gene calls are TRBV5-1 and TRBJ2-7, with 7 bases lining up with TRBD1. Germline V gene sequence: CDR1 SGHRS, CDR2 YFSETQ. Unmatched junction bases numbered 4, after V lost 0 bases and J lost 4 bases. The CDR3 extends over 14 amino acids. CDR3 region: CASSLDRGRYEQYF. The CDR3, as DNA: TGCGCCAGCAGCTTGGACAGGGGAAGGTACGAGCAGTACTTC.

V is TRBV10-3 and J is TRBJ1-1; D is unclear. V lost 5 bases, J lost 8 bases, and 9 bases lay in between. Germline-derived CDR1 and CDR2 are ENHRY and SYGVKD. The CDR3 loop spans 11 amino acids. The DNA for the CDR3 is TGTGCCATCAGTTCAGGTCTAGAAGCTTTCTTT. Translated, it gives CAISSGLEAFF.

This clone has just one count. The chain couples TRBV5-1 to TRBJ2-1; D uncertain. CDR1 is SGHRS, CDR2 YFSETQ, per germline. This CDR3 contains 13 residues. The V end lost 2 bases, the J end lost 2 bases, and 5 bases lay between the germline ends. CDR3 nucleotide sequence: TGCGCCAGCAGCTTCCCCCCCTACAATGAGCAGTTCTTC. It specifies CASSFPPYNEQFF.

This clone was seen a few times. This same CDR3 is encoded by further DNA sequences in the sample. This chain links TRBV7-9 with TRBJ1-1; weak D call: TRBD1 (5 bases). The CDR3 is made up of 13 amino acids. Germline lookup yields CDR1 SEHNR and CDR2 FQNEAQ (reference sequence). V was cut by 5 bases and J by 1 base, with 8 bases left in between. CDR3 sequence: CASSPGGNTEAFF. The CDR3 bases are TGTGCCAGCAGCCCTGGGGGGAACACTGAAGCTTTCTTT.

CDR3 residues: CASRLGTRTAENPDIDTQYF. CDR3 nucleotides: TGTGCCAGCAGGCTCGGGACCCGGACAGCCGAGAACCCCGATATAGATACGCAGTATTTT. The rearrangement uses TRBV27 and TRBJ2-3; weak D call: TRBD1 (6 bases). This CDR3 spans 20 amino acids. V was shortened by 6 bases and J by 5 bases, with 33 bases between the two germline ends. CDR1 MNHEY and CDR2 SMNVEV come from the germline V gene (reference sequence).

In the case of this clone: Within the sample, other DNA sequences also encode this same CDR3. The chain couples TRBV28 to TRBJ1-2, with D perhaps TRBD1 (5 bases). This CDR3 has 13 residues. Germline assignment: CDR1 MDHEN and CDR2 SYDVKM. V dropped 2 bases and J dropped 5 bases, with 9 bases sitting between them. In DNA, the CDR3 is TGTGCCAGCAGTTTACCAGGGATTTATGGCTACACCTTC. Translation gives CASSLPGIYGYTF.

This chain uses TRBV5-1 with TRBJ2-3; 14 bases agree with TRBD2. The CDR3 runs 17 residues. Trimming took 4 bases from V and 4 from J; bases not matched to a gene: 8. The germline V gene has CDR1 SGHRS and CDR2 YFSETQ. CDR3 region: CASSGRTSGRRPDTQYF. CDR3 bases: TGCGCCAGCAGCGGCCGGACTAGCGGGAGGCGCCCAGATACGCAGTATTTT.

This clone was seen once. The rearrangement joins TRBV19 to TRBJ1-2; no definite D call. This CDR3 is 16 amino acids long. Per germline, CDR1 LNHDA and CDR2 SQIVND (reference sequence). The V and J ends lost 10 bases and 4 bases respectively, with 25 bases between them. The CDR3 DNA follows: TGTGCCACCCGGCTGCAGGCCGACATAATAACCTATGGCTACACCTTC. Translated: CATRLQADIITYGYTF.

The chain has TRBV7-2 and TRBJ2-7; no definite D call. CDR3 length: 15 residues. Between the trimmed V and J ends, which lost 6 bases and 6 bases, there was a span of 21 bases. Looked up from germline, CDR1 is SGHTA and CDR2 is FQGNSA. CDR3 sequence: CASRSGSAALAEQYF. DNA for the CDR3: TGTGCCAGCAGGTCCGGCAGCGCAGCTCTCGCCGAGCAGTACTTC.

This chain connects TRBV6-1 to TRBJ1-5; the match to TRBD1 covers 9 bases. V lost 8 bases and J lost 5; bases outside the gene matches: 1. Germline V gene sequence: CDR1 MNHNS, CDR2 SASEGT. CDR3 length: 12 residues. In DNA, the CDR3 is TGTGCCAGCCGGACAGGGGATCAGCCCCAGCATTTT. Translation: CASRTGDQPQHF.

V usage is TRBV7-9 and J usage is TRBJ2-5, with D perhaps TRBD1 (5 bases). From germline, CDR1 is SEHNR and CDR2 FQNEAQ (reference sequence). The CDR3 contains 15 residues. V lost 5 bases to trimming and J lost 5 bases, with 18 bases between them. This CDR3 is CASSEPTGVWETQYF. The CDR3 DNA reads TGTGCCAGCAGCGAGCCCACAGGTGTTTGGGAGACCCAGTACTTC.

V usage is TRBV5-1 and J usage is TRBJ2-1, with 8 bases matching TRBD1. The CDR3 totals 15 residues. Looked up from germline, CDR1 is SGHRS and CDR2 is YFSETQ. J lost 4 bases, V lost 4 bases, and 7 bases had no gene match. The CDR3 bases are TGCGCCAGCAGCCGACAGGGGTCCTTTTACAATGAGCAGTTCTTC. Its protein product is CASSRQGSFYNEQFF. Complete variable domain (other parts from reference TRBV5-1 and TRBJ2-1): KAGVTQTPRYLIKTRGQQVTLSCSPISGHRSVSWYQQTPGQGLQFLFEYFSETQRNKGNFPGRFSGRQFSNSRSEMNVSTLELGDSALYLCASSRQGSFYNEQFFGPGTRLTVL.

The CDR3 spells CASSSRDRAHNEKLFF. The DNA for the CDR3 is TGTGCCAGCAGTTCCCGGGACAGGGCCCACAATGAAAAACTGTTTTTT. V usage is TRBV6-5 and J usage is TRBJ1-4, with 9 bases aligning to TRBD1. CDR1 and CDR2 from the germline V gene are MNHEY and SVGAGI. After removal of 4 bases from V and 5 bases from J, the junction contained 8 bases not matched to a gene. This CDR3 is 16 amino acids long.

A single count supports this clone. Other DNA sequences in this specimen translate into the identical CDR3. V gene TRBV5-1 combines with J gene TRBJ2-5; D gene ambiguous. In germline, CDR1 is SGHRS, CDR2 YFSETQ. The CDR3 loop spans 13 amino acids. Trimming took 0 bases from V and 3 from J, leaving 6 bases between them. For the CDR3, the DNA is TGCGCCAGCAGCTTGGCCGCAGAAGAGACCCAGTACTTC. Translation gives CASSLAAEETQYF. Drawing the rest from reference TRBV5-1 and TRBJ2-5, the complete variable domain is KAGVTQTPRYLIKTRGQQVTLSCSPISGHRSVSWYQQTPGQGLQFLFEYFSETQRNKGNFPGRFSGRQFSNSRSEMNVSTLELGDSALYLCASSLAAEETQYFGPGTRLLVL.

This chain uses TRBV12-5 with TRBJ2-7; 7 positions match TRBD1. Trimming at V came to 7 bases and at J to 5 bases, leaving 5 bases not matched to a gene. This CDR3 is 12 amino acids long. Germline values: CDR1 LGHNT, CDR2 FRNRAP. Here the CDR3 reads CASARDRDEQYF. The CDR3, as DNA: TGTGCTAGTGCCCGAGACAGGGACGAGCAGTACTTC. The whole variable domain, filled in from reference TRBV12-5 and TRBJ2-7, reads DARVTQTPRHKVTEMGQEVTMRCQPILGHNTVFWYRQTMMQGLELLAYFRNRAPLDDSGMPKDRFSAEMPDATLATLKIQPSEPRDSAVYFCASARDRDEQYFGPGTRLTVT.

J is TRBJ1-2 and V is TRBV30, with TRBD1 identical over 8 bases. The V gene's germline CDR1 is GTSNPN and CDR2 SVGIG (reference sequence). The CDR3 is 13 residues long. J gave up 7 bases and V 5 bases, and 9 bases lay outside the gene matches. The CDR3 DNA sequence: TGTGCCTGGGACCGGACAGGGATATCTGGCTACACCTTC. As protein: CAWDRTGISGYTF.

The CDR3 DNA reads TGTGCCAGCACAAGAACTAGCGGGAGTTTGGGCACCGGGGAGCTGTTTTTT. Its translation is CASTRTSGSLGTGELFF. V and J are TRBV28 and TRBJ2-2, with 11 bases matching TRBD2. The CDR3 is 17 amino acids. J was trimmed by 4 bases and V by 7 bases; bases with no gene match: 11. Germline CDR1 MDHEN, CDR2 SYDVKM.

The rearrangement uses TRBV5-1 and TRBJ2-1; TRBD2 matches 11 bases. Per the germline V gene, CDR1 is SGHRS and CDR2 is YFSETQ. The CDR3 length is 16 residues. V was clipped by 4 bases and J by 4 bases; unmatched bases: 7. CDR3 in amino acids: CASSGPGTSGYNEQFF. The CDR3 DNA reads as TGCGCCAGCAGCGGACCCGGGACTAGCGGTTACAATGAGCAGTTCTTC.

In nucleotides, the CDR3 is TGTGCCAGCAGTATAACAGGGAACCGGGATACGCAGTATTTT. Amino acid sequence: CASSITGNRDTQYF. The rearrangement uses TRBV27 and TRBJ2-3; maybe TRBD1 (6 bases). Germline CDR1 is MNHEY and CDR2 is SMNVEV (reference sequence). This CDR3 has 14 residues. V dropped 5 bases and J dropped 6 bases, with 15 bases sitting between them.

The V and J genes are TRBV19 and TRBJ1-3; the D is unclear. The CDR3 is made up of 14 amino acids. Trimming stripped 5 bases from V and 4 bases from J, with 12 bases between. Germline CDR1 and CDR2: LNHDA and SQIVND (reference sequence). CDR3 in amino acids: CASSPRRQGNTIYF. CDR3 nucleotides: TGTGCCAGTAGTCCGAGGAGGCAAGGAAACACCATATATTTT.

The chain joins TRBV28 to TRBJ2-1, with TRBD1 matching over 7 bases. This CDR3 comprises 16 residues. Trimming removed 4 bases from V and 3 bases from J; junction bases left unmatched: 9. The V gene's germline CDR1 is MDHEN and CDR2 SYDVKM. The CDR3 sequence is CASSSRGIGNYNEQFF. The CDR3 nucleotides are TGTGCCAGCAGTTCCAGGGGGATCGGGAACTACAATGAGCAGTTCTTC. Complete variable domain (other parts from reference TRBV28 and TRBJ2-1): DVKVTQSSRYLVKRTGEKVFLECVQDMDHENMFWYRQDPGLGLRLIYFSYDVKMKEKGDIPEGYSVSREKKERFSLILESASTNQTSMYLCASSSRGIGNYNEQFFGPGTRLTVL.

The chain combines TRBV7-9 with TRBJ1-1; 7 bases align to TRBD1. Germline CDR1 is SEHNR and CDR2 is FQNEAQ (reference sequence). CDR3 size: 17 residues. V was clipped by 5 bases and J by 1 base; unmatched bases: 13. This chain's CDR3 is CASSLRQGGFGNTEAFF. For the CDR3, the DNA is TGTGCCAGCAGCCTCCGACAGGGAGGGTTTGGGAACACTGAAGCTTTCTTT. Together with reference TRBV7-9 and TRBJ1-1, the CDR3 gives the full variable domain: DTGVSQNPRHKITKRGQNVTFRCDPISEHNRLYWYRQTLGQGPEFLTYFQNEAQLEKSRLLSDRFSAERPKGSFSTLEIQRTEQGDSAMYLCASSLRQGGFGNTEAFFGQGTRLTVV.

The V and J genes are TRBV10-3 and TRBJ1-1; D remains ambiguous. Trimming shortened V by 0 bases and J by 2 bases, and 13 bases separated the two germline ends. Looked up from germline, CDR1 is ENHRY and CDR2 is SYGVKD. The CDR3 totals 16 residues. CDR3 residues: CAISESIGRRNTEAFF. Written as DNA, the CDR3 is TGTGCCATCAGTGAGTCGATAGGCAGACGAAACACTGAAGCTTTCTTT.

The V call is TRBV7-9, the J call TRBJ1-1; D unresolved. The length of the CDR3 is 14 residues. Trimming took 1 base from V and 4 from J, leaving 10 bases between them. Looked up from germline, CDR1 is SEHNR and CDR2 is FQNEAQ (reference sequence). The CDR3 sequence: CASSLEATVTEAFF. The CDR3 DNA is TGTGCCAGCAGCTTAGAAGCCACAGTCACTGAAGCTTTCTTT.

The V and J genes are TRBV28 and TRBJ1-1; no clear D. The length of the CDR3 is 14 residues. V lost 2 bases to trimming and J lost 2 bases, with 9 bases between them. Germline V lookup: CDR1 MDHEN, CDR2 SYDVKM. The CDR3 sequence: CASSLSYYNTEAFF. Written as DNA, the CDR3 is TGTGCCAGCAGTTTAAGTTACTATAACACTGAAGCTTTCTTT. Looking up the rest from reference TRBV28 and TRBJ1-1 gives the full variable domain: DVKVTQSSRYLVKRTGEKVFLECVQDMDHENMFWYRQDPGLGLRLIYFSYDVKMKEKGDIPEGYSVSREKKERFSLILESASTNQTSMYLCASSLSYYNTEAFFGQGTRLTVV.

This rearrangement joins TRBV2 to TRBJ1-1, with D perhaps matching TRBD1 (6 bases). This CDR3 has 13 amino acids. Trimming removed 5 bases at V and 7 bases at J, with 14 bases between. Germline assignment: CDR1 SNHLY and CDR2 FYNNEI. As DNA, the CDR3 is TGTGCCAGCAGTTTGGGGGGCGTCGGTGAAGCTTTCTTT. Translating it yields CASSLGGVGEAFF.

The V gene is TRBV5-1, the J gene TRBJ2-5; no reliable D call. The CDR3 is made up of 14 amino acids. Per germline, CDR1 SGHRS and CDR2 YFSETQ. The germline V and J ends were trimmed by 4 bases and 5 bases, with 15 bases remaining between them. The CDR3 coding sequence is TGCGCCAGCAGCGCCAGTTTAGTGGGCGAGACCCAGTACTTC. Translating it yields CASSASLVGETQYF. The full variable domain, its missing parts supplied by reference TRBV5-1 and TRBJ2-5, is KAGVTQTPRYLIKTRGQQVTLSCSPISGHRSVSWYQQTPGQGLQFLFEYFSETQRNKGNFPGRFSGRQFSNSRSEMNVSTLELGDSALYLCASSASLVGETQYFGPGTRLLVL.

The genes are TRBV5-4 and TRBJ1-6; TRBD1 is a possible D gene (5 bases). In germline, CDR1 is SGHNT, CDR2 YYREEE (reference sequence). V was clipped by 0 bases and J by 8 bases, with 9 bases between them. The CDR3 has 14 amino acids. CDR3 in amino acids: CASSLARADSPLHF. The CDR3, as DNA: TGTGCCAGCAGCTTGGCCAGGGCCGATTCACCCCTCCACTTT.

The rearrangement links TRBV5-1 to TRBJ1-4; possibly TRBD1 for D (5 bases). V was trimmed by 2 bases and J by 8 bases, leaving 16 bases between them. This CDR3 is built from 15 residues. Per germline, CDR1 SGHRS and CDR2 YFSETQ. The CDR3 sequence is CASSLLSGAREKLFF. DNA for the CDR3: TGCGCCAGCAGCTTACTTTCCGGGGCCCGCGAAAAACTGTTTTTT.

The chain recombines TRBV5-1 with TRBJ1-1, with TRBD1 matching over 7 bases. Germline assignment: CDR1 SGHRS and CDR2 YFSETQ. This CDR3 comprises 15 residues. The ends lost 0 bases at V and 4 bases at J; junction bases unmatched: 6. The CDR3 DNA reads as TGCGCCAGCAGCTTGGTGGGACAGACGAGCACTGAAGCTTTCTTT. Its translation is CASSLVGQTSTEAFF.

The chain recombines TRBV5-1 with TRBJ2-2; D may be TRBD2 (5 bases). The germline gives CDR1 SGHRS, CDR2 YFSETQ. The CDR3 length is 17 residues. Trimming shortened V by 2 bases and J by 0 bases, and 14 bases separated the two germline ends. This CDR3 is CASSFSGGYPNTGELFF. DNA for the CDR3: TGCGCCAGCAGCTTTAGTGGCGGGTACCCGAACACCGGGGAGCTGTTTTTT.